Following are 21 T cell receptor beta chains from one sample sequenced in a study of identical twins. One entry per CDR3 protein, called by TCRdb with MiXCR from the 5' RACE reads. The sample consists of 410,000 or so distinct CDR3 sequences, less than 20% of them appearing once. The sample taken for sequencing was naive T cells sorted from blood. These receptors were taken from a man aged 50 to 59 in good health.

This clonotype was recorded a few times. The CDR3 loop reads CASSQLPVAEAFF. The CDR3 DNA is TGTGCCAGCAGCCAACTACCGGTGGCTGAAGCTTTCTTT. V gene TRBV3-1 combines with J gene TRBJ1-1; D gene uncertain. Germline loops: CDR1 LGHDT, CDR2 YNNKEL (reference sequence). V was clipped by 2 bases and J by 6 bases, with 10 bases between them. The CDR3 has 13 amino acids.

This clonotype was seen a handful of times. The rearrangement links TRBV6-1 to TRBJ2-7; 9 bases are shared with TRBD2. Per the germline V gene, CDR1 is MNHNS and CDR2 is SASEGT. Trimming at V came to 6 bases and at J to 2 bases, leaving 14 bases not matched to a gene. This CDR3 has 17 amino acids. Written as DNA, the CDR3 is TGTGCCAGCAGGAGGCCTAGCGGGGACCAAATTCCCTACGAGCAGTACTTC. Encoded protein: CASRRPSGDQIPYEQYF.

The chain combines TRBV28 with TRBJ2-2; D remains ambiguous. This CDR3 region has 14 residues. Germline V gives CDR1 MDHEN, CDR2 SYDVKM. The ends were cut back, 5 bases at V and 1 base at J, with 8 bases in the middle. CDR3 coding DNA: TGTGCCAGCAGTGGACCCGGGAACACCGGGGAGCTGTTTTTT. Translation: CASSGPGNTGELFF.

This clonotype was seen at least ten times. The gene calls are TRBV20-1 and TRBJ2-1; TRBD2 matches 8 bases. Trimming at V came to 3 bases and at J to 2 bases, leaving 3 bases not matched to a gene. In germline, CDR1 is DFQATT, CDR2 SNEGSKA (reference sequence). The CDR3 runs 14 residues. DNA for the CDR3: TGCAGTGCTAGCCCAGCGGGGGCCTACAATGAGCAGTTCTTC. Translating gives CSASPAGAYNEQFF.

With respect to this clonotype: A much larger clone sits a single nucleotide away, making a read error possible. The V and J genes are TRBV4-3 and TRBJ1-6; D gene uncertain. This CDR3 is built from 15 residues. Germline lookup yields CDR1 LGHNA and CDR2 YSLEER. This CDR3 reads CASSQEPSGNSPLRF. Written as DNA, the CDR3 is TGCGCCAGCAGCCAAGAGCCCAGCGGGAATTCACCCCTCCGCTTT.

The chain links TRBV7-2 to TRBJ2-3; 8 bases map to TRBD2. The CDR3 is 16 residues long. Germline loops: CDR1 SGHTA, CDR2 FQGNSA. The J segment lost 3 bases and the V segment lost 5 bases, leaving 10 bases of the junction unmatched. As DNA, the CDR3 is TGTGCCAGCAGCGCACAGCGGGAGTTGAGGACAGATACGCAGTATTTT. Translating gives CASSAQRELRTDTQYF.

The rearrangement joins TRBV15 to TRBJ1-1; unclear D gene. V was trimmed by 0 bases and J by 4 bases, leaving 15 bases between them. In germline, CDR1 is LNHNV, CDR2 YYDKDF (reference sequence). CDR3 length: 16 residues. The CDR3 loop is CATSREQGRLGTEAFF. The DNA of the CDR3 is TGTGCCACCAGCAGAGAACAAGGGCGGTTGGGCACTGAAGCTTTCTTT.

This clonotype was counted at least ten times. The CDR3 DNA sequence: TGTGCCAGCAGAACCGGGATCTCCTACGAGCAGTACTTC. This translates into CASRTGISYEQYF. This chain joins TRBV12-3 or TRBV12-4 and TRBJ2-7, with D tentatively TRBD2 (5 bases). The CDR3 extends over 13 amino acids. Trimming pared 6 bases from V and 0 bases from J, leaving 9 bases between.

For the CDR3, the DNA is TGTGCCAGCAGGGACCCCGAGGAGACCCAGTACTTC. Its protein is CASRDPEETQYF. This chain links TRBV28 with TRBJ2-5; D unclear. This CDR3 has 12 residues. CDR1 is MDHEN, CDR2 SYDVKM, per germline. Trimming shortened V by 6 bases and J by 5 bases, and 10 bases separated the two germline ends.

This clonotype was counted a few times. CDR3 residues: CASSESGQVGYGYTF. CDR3 coding DNA: TGTGCCAGCAGTGAATCCGGACAGGTTGGGTATGGCTACACCTTC. The chain is built from TRBV25-1 and TRBJ1-2; TRBD1 matches at 7 bases. In germline, CDR1 is MGHDK, CDR2 SYGVNS. The V and J ends lost 1 base and 5 bases, in that order; junction bases with no gene match: 7. This CDR3 comprises 15 residues.

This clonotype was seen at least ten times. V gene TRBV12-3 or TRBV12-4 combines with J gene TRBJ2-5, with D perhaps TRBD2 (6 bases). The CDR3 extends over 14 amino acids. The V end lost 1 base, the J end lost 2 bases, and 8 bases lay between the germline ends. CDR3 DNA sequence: TGTGCCAGCAGTTTAGATGGAGGGCAAGAGACCCAGTACTTC. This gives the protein CASSLDGGQETQYF.

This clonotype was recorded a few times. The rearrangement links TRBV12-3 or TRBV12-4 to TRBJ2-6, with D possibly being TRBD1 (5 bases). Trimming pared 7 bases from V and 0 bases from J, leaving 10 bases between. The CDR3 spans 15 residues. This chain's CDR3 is CASTATGSGANVLTF. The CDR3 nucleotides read TGTGCCAGCACCGCTACAGGCTCTGGGGCCAACGTCCTGACTTTC.

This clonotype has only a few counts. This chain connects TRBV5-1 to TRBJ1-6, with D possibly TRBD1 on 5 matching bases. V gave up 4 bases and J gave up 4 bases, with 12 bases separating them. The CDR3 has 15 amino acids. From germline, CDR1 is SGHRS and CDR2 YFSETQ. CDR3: CASSRGESYNSPLHF. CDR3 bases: TGCGCCAGCAGCCGAGGGGAGTCATATAATTCACCCCTCCACTTT.

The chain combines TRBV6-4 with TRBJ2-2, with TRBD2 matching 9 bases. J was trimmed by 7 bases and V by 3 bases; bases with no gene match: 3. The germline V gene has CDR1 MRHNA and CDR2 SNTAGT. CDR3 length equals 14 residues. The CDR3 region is CASSEASGVGELFF. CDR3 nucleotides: TGTGCCAGCAGTGAGGCTAGCGGGGTCGGGGAGCTGTTTTTT.

The CDR3 DNA reads as TGCGCCAGCAGCTTGGGGGGACTAGCGGGGGCAGATACGCAGTATTTT. Its protein product is CASSLGGLAGADTQYF. The chain carries TRBV5-1 and TRBJ2-3; the match to TRBD2 covers 14 bases. The germline V gene has CDR1 SGHRS and CDR2 YFSETQ. The CDR3 runs to 16 residues. With V trimmed by 0 bases and J by 4 bases, 1 base remained unmatched.

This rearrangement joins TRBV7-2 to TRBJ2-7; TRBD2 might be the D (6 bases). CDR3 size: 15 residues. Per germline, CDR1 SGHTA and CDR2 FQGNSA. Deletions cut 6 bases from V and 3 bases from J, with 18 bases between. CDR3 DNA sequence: TGTGCCAGCAGTGTACAAGGGGCGGGGCACTACGAGCAGTACTTC. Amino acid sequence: CASSVQGAGHYEQYF.

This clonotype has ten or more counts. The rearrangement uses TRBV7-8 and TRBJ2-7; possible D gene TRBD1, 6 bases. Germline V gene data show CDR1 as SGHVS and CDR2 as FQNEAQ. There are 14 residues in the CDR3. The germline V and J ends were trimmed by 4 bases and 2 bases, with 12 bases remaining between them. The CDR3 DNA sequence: TGTGCCAGCAGCTCAGGACAGCGGCCCTACGAGCAGTACTTC. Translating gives CASSSGQRPYEQYF.

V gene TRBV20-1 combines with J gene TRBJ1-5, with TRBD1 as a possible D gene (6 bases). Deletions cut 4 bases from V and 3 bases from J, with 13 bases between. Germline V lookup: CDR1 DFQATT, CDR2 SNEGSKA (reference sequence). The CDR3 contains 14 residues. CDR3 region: CSAKTGTVNQPQHF. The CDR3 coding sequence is TGCAGTGCTAAGACAGGAACCGTCAATCAGCCCCAGCATTTT.

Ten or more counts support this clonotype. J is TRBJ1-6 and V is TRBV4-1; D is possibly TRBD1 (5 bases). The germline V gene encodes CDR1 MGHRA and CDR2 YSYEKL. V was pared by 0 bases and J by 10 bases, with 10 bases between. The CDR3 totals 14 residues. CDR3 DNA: TGCGCCAGCAGCCAAGACAGGGTACGCTCACCCCTCCACTTT. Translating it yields CASSQDRVRSPLHF.

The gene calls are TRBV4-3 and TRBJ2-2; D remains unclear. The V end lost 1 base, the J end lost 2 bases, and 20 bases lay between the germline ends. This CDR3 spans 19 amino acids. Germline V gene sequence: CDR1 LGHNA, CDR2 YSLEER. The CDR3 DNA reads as TGCGCCAGCAGCCAAGTATTCGGGTCCTCAAACCTCAACACCGGGGAGCTGTTTTTT. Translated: CASSQVFGSSNLNTGELFF.

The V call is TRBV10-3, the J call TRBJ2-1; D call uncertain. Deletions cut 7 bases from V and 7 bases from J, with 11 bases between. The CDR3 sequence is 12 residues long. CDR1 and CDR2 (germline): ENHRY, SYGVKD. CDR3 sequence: CAIKDGWNEQFF. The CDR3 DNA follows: TGTGCCATCAAGGACGGATGGAATGAGCAGTTCTTC.